These T cell receptor beta chains were read from a single sample in a study of cytomegalovirus exposure and HLA in healthy donors. Only in-frame clones appear in the TCRdb table, and some are missing; sequencing was by immunoSEQ multiplex PCR. Counted here are over 100,000 clones, less than 95% occurring once; the ten biggest clones make up approximately 0.91%. Sequencing input: PBMCs. These receptors all come from a woman aged 18-30 years in good health and CMV-seronegative. The CDR3 runs from the conserved cysteine through the conserved F or W. A D gene is named only where the DNA matches it firmly.

D gene: TRBD1; V gene: TRBV9; J gene: TRBJ2-1; CDR3 protein: CASSLIGQGGRNEQFF; CDR3 DNA: TGTGCCAGCAGCCTAATTGGACAGGGCGGTCGCAATGAGCAGTTCTTC
D gene: -; V gene: TRBV14; J gene: TRBJ1-1; CDR3 protein: CASSPARTLRGEAFF; CDR3 DNA: TGTGCCAGCAGCCCCGCCCGGACGCTAAGGGGCGAAGCTTTCTTT
D gene: -; V gene: TRBV4-1; J gene: TRBJ1-6; CDR3 protein: CASSQEGRVGSPLHF; CDR3 DNA: TGCGCCAGCAGCCAAGAAGGGAGGGTAGGCTCACCCCTCCACTTT
D gene: -; V gene: TRBV12-2; J gene: TRBJ2-7; CDR3 protein: CASRPPGHSSYEQYF; CDR3 DNA: TGTGCAAGTCGCCCACCGGGACACAGCTCCTACGAGCAGTACTTC
D gene: TRBD2; V gene: TRBV9; J gene: TRBJ2-3; CDR3 protein: CASSVGGNTDTQYF; CDR3 DNA: TGTGCCAGCAGCGTCGGGGGGAATACAGATACGCAGTATTTT
D gene: -; V gene: TRBV5-4; J gene: TRBJ2-7; CDR3 protein: CASSLDQTYEQYF; CDR3 DNA: TGTGCCAGCAGCTTGGATCAGACCTACGAGCAGTACTTC
D gene: -; V gene: TRBV2; J gene: TRBJ2-2; CDR3 protein: CASLRGFGPGELFF; CDR3 DNA: TGTGCCTCTTTACGGGGGTTTGGTCCCGGGGAGCTGTTTTTT
D gene: -; V gene: TRBV18; J gene: TRBJ1-6; CDR3 protein: CASSAGSSYNSPLHF; CDR3 DNA: TGTGCCAGCTCAGCCGGGAGCTCCTATAATTCACCCCTCCACTTT
D gene: TRBD1; V gene: TRBV19; J gene: TRBJ1-5; CDR3 protein: CASSMSGTGLLPQHF; CDR3 DNA: TGTGCCAGTAGTATGAGTGGGACAGGGTTATTGCCCCAGCATTTT
D gene: TRBD2; V gene: TRBV29-1; J gene: TRBJ2-7; CDR3 protein: CSVELPGGDYEQYF; CDR3 DNA: TGCAGCGTTGAACTACCCGGGGGGGACTACGAGCAGTACTTC
D gene: TRBD2; V gene: TRBV9; J gene: TRBJ2-1; CDR3 protein: CASSIGGVDEQFF; CDR3 DNA: TGTGCCAGCAGCATTGGGGGGGTTGATGAGCAGTTCTTC
D gene: -; V gene: TRBV6-1; J gene: TRBJ1-3; CDR3 protein: CASSEGLLLSGNTIYF; CDR3 DNA: TGTGCCAGCAGTGAAGGACTCCTGCTCTCTGGAAACACCATATATTTT
D gene: -; V gene: TRBV2; J gene: TRBJ1-5; CDR3 protein: CASSSLENQPQHF; CDR3 DNA: TGTGCCAGCAGTTCATTGGAGAATCAGCCCCAGCATTTT
D gene: -; V gene: TRBV9; J gene: TRBJ2-2; CDR3 protein: CASSVVGGAYTGELFF; CDR3 DNA: TGTGCCAGCAGCGTAGTTGGGGGGGCCTATACCGGGGAGCTGTTTTTT
D gene: -; V gene: TRBV21-1; J gene: TRBJ2-1; CDR3 protein: CASSKGLAGGRNEQFF; CDR3 DNA: TGTGCCAGCAGCAAAGGCCTAGCGGGGGGTCGGAATGAGCAGTTCTTC
D gene: -; V gene: TRBV19; J gene: TRBJ1-3; CDR3 protein: CASSIAAGGGNTIYF; CDR3 DNA: TGTGCCAGTAGTATAGCAGCCGGGGGTGGAAACACCATATATTTT
D gene: TRBD1; V gene: TRBV6-5; J gene: TRBJ1-2; CDR3 protein: CASTRKGARGGYTF; CDR3 DNA: TGTGCCAGTACTAGGAAGGGGGCGCGTGGGGGCTACACCTTC